The sequence of this TCR beta chain was determined in a study of blood T cell repertoires in COVID-19. Overall study: The study drew acute and convalescent COVID-19 samples from the United States, Italy and Spain. Sources were T cells, B-cell-depleted T cells, or PBMCs; the material itself was cDNA or gDNA.

Original handling: Amplified reference gene primers provided the basis for estimating nucleated cell counts. Sequencing used immunoSEQ multiplex PCR; TCRdb keeps in-frame clones, though not all of them. V and J calls and clone size come straight from that table; D and trimming were deduced from the DNA. The sample holds some 45,000 clones, approximately 80% seen once. The germline V gene has CDR1 SGHRS and CDR2 YFSETQ. V shed 0 bases and J 0 bases; nucleotides not matched to a gene: 5. This CDR3 has 16 residues. This clonotype was sampled from a woman aged 60-70 years with acute or convalescent COVID-19. The sequenced sample consisted of peripheral blood. This chain links TRBV5-1 with TRBJ2-5; 7 bases fit TRBD2. The CDR3 sequence: CASSLGASGHQETQYF. CDR3 DNA: TGCGCCAGCAGCTTGGGTGCTAGCGGACACCAAGAGACCCAGTACTTC.